This TCR beta chain was recorded in a study of T cell responses to AZD1222 COVID-19 vaccine. Whole-study findings and limits: Clonal diversity was possibly underestimated; the donors were predominantly white British and more often female. A reported finding is that nearly half of spike-specific TCRs target unmutated variant regions. Elevations in Spike-specific TCR breadth and depth followed administration of two AZD1222 doses.

The repertoire was sequenced with immunoSEQ multiplex PCR; TCRdb's copy has only in-frame clones and lacks some. The sample records some 150,000 clones, roughly 90% being singletons. Trimming took 0 bases from V and 6 from J; bases not matched to a gene: 6. The length of the CDR3 is 15 residues. Germline assignment: CDR1 SGHRS and CDR2 YFSETQ. This clone was seen a single time. Its antigen is as yet unknown. The TCR originated in an adult in good health. The V gene is TRBV5-1, the J gene TRBJ2-3, with 8 bases lining up with TRBD1. The material was peripheral blood, obtained on day 0 of AZD1222 vaccination. The CDR3 protein is CASSLGQGRGDTQYF. In DNA, the CDR3 is TGCGCCAGCAGCTTGGGACAGGGGCGTGGGGATACGCAGTATTTT.